This TCR beta chain comes out of a study of T cells in Graves' hyperthyroidism and ophthalmopathy. Study-level findings and limits: Ophthalmopathy and stable hyperthyroidism were told apart by a 13 V-J model.

Clinical symptoms, serum thyroxine, TRAb, thyroid ultrasound and orbital computed tomography informed diagnoses. Per the germline V gene, CDR1 is ENHRY and CDR2 is SYGVKD. CDR3 length: 17 amino acids. RNA transcripts were the template for amplifying TCR beta CDR3 regions. Using the HTBI primer set, a first-round RT-PCR was run on the TCR CDR3. TCRdb re-called the multiplex PCR reads through MiXCR, storing one row per CDR3 protein. The sample includes 600,000 to 700,000 distinct CDR3 sequences, approximately 42% seen only once; the top ten take under 8%. To note about this clonotype: Its antigen is as yet unknown. A junction end diverges from the germline sequence, so it may reflect a read error.

The sequenced sample consisted of peripheral blood or thyroid tissue (not recorded which). The gene calls are TRBV10-3 and TRBJ1-2; D unresolved. The receptor's source is an adult man with Graves' disease, either hyperthyroidism or ophthalmopathy (not recorded which). The CDR3 sequence: CASSLSFMGDLQYGYTF. CDR3 sequence (DNA): TGTGCCAGCAGTTTATCATTTATGGGTGATCTGCAGTATGGCTACACCTTC.